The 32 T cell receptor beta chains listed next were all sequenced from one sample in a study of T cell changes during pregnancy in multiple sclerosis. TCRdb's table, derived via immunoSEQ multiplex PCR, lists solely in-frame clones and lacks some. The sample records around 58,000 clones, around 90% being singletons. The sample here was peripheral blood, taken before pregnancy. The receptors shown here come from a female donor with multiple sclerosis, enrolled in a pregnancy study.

This CDR3 is CASRLGLPTDTQYF. As DNA, the CDR3 is TGTGCCAGCAGGTTGGGACTACCCACAGATACGCAGTATTTT. This chain uses TRBV7-2 with TRBJ2-3; the match to TRBD2 covers 7 bases. The V segment lost 6 bases and the J segment 2 bases; nucleotides outside the gene matches: 5. The CDR3 runs 14 residues. CDR1 is SGHTA, CDR2 FQGNSA, per germline.

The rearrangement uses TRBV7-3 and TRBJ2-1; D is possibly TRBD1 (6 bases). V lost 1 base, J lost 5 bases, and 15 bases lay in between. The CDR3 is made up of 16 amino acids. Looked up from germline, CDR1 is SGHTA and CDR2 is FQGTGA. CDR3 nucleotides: TGTGCCAGCAGCTTAAGCAGGGGAGCCCCGGACAATGAGCAGTTCTTC. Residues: CASSLSRGAPDNEQFF.

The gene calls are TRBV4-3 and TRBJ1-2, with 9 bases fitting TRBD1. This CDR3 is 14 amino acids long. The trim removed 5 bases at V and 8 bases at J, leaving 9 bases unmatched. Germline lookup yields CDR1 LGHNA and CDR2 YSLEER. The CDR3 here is CASSSRQGEGGYTF. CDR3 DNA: TGCGCCAGCAGCTCCCGACAGGGGGAAGGGGGCTACACCTTC.

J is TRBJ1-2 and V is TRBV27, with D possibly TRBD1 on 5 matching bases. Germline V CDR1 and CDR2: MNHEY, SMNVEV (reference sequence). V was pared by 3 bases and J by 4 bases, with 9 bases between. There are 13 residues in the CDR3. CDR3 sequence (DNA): TGTGCCAGCAGTTTCTGGGGCGGCTATGGCTACACCTTC. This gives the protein CASSFWGGYGYTF.

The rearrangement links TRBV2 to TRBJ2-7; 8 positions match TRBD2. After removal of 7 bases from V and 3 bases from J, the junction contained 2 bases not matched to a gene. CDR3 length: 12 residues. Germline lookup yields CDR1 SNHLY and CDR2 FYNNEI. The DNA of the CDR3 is TGTGCCAGCAAGAGCGGGGGCTACGAGCAGTACTTC. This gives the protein CASKSGGYEQYF. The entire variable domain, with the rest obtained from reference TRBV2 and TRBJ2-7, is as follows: EPEVTQTPSHQVTQMGQEVILRCVPISNHLYFYWYRQILGQKVEFLVSFYNNEISEKSEIFDDQFSVERPDGSNFTLKIRSTKLEDSAMYFCASKSGGYEQYFGPGTRLTVT.

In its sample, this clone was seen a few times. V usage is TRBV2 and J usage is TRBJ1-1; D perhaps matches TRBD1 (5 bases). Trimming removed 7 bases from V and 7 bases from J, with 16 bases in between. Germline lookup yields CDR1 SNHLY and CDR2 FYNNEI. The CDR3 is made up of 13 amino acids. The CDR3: CASTSGLVVEAFF. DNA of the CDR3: TGTGCCAGCACGTCAGGGCTTGTAGTTGAAGCTTTCTTT.

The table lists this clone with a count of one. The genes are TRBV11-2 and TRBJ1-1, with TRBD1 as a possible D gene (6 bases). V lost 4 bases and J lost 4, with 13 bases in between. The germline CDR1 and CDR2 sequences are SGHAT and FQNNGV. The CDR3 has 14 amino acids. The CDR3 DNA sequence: TGTGCCAGCAGCTCCTGGAGCAGGGGCACTGAAGCTTTCTTT. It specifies CASSSWSRGTEAFF.

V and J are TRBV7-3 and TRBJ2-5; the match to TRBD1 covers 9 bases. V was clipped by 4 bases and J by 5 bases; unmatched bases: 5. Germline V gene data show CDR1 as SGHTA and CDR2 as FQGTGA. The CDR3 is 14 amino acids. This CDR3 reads CASSSTGGKETQYF. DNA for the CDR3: TGTGCCAGCAGCTCGACAGGGGGGAAGGAGACCCAGTACTTC.

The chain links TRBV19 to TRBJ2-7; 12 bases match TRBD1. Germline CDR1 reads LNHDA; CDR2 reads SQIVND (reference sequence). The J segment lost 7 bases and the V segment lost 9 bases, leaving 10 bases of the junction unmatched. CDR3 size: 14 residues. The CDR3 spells CASRPGQGAEEQYF. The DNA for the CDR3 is TGTGCCAGCCGTCCGGGACAGGGGGCAGAAGAGCAGTACTTC.

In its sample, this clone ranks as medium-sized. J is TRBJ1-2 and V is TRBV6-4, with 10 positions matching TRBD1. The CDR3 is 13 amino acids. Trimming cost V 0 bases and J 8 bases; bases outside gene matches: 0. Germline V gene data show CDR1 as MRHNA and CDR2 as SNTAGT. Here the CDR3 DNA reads TGTGCCAGCAGTGACTCGGACAGGGGGGGCTACACCTTC. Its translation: CASSDSDRGGYTF.

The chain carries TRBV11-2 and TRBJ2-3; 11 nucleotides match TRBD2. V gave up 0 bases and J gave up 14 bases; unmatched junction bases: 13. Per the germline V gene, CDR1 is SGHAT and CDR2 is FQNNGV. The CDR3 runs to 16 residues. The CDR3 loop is CASSLDSMATSGGRYF. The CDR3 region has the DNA TGTGCCAGCAGCTTAGATTCGATGGCCACTAGCGGGGGTCGGTATTTT.

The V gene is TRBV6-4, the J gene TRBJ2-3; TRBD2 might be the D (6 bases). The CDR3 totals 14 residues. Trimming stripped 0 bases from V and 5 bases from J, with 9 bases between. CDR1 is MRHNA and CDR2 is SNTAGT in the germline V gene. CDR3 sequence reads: CASSDSPGVDTQYF. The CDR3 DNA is TGTGCCAGCAGTGACTCCCCGGGGGTAGATACGCAGTATTTT.

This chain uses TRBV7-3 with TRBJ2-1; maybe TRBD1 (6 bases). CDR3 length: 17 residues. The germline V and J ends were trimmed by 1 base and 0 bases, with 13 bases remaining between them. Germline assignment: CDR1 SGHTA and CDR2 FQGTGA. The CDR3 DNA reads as TGTGCCAGCAGCTTAAGGTCAGGGGCCAGCTCCTACAATGAGCAGTTCTTC. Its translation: CASSLRSGASSYNEQFF.

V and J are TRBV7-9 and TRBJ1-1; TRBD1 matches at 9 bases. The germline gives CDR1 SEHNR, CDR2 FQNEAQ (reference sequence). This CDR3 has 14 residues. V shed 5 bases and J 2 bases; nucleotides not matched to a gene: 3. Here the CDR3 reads CASSRGQGNTEAFF. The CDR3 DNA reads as TGTGCCAGCAGCCGGGGACAGGGAAACACTGAAGCTTTCTTT.

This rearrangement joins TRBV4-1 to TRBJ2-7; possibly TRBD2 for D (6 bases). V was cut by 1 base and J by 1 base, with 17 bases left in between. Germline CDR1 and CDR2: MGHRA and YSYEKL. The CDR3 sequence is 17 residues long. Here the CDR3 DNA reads TGCGCCAGCAGCCAAGCTGCCAGCGGAGGGCAATCCTACGAGCAGTACTTC. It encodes CASSQAASGGQSYEQYF.

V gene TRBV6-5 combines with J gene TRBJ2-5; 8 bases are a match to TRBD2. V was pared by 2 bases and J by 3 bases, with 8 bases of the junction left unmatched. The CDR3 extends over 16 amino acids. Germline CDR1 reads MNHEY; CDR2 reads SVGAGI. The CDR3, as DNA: TGTGCCAGCAGTTACGAGCCCGGGGGGGCGGAAGAGACCCAGTACTTC. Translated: CASSYEPGGAEETQYF.

For the CDR3, the DNA is TGTGCCAGCAGACTACAGGGAGCTGGGGCCAACGTCCTGACTTTC. It encodes CASRLQGAGANVLTF. The V gene is TRBV7-3, the J gene TRBJ2-6; D is perhaps TRBD1 (6 bases). Germline CDR1 SGHTA, CDR2 FQGTGA. Trimming pared 6 bases from V and 2 bases from J, leaving 11 bases between. This CDR3 has 15 residues.

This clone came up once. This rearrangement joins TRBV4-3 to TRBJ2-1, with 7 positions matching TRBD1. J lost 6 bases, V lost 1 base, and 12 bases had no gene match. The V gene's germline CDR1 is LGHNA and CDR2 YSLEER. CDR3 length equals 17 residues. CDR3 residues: CASSQASTGLPVNEQFF. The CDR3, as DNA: TGCGCCAGCAGCCAAGCTTCGACAGGGCTCCCGGTCAATGAGCAGTTCTTC.

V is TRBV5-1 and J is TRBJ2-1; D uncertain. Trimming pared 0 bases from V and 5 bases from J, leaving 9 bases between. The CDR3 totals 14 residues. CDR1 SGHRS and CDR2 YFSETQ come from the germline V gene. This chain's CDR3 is CASSLADIHNEQFF. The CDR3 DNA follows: TGCGCCAGCAGCTTGGCCGACATTCACAATGAGCAGTTCTTC.

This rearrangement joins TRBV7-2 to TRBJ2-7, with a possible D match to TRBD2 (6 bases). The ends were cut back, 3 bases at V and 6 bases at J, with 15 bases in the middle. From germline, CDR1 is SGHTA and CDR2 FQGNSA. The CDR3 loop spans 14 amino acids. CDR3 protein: CASSLGLLGGEQYF. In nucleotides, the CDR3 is TGTGCCAGCAGCTTGGGACTCTTAGGAGGCGAGCAGTACTTC. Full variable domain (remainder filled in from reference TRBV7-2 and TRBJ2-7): GAGVSQSPSNKVTEKGKDVELRCDPISGHTALYWYRQSLGQGLEFLIYFQGNSAPDKSGLPSDRFSAERTGGSVSTLTIQRTQQEDSAVYLCASSLGLLGGEQYFGPGTRLTVT.

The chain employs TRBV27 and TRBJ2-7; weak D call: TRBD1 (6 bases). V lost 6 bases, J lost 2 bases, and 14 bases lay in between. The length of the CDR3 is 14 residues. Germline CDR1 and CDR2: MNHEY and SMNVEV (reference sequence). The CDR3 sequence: CASRLPGATYEQYF. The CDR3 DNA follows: TGTGCCAGCAGACTACCAGGGGCAACCTACGAGCAGTACTTC.

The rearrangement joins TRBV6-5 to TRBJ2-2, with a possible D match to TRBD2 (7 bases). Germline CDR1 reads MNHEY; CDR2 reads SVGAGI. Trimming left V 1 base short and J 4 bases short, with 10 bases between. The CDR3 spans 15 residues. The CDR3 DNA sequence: TGTGCCAGCAGTTACTTCGGGGGGCTCACCGGGGAGCTGTTTTTT. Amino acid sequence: CASSYFGGLTGELFF.

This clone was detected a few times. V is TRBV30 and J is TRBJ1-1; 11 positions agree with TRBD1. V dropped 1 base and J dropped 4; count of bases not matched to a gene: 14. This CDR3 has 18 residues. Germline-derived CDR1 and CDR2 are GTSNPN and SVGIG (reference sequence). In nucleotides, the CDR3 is TGTGCCTGGAGTGGGAGGACAGGGGGCTCCCTTAGGTCCACTGAAGCTTTCTTT. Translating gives CAWSGRTGGSLRSTEAFF.

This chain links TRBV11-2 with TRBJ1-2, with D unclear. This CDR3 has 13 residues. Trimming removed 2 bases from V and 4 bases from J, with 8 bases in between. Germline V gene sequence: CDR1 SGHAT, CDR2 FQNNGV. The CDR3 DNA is TGTGCCAGCAGCTTAAACGGAGGCTATGGCTACACCTTC. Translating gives CASSLNGGYGYTF.

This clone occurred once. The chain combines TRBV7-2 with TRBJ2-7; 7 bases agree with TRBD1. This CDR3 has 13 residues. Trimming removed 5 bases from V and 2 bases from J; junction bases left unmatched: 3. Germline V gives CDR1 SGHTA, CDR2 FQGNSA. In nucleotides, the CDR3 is TGTGCCAGCAGCCGGGGACAGACCTACGAGCAGTACTTC. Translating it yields CASSRGQTYEQYF.

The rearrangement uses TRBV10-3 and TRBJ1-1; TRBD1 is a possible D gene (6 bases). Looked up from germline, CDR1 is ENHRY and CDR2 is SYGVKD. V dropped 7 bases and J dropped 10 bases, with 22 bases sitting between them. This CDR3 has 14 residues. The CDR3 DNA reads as TGTGCCATCACCAGGGGTGGTCAAAGGGCAGGAGCTTTCTTT. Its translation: CAITRGGQRAGAFF.

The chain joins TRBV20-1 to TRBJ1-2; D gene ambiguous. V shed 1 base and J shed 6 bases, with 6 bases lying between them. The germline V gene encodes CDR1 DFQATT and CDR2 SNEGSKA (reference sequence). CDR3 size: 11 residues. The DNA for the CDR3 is TGCAGTGCTAGAGGCCACAATGGCTACACCTTC. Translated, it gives CSARGHNGYTF.

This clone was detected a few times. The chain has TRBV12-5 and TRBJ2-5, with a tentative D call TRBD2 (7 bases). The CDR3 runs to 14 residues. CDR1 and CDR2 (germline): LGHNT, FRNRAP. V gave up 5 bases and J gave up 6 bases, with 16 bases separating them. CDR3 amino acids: CASGLGRGPKTQYF. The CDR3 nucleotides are TGTGCTAGTGGTCTCGGGCGGGGGCCAAAGACCCAGTACTTC.

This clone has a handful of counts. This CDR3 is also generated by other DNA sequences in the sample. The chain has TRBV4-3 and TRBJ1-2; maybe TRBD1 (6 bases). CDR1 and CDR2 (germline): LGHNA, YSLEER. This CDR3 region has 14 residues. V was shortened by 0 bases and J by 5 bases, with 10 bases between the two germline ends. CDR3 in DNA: TGCGCCAGCAGCCAAGAGGGGGCGCGGTATGGCTACACCTTC. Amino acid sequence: CASSQEGARYGYTF.

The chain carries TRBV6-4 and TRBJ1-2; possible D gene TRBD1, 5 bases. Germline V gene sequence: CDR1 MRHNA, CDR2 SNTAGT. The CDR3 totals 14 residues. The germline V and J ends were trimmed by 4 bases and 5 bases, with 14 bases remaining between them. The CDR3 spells CASSGEFTGYGYTF. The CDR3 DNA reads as TGTGCCAGCAGTGGCGAATTTACAGGTTATGGCTACACCTTC.

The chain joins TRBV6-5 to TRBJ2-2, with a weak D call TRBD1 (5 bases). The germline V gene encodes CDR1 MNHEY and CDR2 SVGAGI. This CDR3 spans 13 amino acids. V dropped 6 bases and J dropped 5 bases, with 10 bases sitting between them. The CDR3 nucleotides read TGTGCCAGCAGATATCCAGGGACCGGGGAGCTGTTTTTT. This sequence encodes CASRYPGTGELFF.

The CDR3 DNA reads as TGTGCCACTTCGGAGGGTCATAGCTATGGCTACACCTTC. As protein: CATSEGHSYGYTF. This chain joins TRBV2 and TRBJ1-2; D is uncertain. This CDR3 region has 13 residues. The V and J ends lost 10 bases and 4 bases respectively, with 16 bases between them. Germline V lookup: CDR1 SNHLY, CDR2 FYNNEI.